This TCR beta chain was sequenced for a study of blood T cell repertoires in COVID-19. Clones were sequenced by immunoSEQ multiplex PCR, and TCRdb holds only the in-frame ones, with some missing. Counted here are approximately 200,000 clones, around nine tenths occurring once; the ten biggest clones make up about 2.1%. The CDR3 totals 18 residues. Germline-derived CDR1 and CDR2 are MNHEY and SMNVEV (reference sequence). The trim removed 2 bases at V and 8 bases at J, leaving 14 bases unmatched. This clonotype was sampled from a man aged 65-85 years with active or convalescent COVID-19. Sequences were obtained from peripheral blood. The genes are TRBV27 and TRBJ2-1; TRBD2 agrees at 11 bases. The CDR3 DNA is TGTGCCAGCAGTTTAAGACCCGTTAGCGGGAGGGCCATGGATGAGCAGTTCTTC. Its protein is CASSLRPVSGRAMDEQFF.